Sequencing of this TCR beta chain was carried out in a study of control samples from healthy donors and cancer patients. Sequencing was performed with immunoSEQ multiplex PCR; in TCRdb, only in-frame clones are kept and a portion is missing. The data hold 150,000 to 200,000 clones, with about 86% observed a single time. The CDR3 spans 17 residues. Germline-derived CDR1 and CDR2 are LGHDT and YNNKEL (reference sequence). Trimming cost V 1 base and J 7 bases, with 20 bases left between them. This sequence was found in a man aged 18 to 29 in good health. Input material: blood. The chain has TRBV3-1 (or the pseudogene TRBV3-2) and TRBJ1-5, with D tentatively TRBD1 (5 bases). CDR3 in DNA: TGTGCCAGCAGCCAAGCCGGGACCAATCTACTAGGACAGCCCCAGCATTTT. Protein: CASSQAGTNLLGQPQHF.